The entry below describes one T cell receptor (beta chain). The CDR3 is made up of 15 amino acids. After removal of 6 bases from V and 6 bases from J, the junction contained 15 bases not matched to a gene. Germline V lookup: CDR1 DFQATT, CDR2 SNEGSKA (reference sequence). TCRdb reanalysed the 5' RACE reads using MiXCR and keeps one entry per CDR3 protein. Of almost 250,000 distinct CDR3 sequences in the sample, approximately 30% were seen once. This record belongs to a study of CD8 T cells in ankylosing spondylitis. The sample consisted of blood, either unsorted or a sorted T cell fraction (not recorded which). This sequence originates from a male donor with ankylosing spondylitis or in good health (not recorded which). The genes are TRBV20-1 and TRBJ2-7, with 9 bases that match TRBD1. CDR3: CSAYLTRQGGPEQYF. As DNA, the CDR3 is TGCAGTGCCTACCTAACCCGACAGGGGGGGCCCGAGCAGTACTTC.